Given below is one T cell receptor (beta chain) in context. The data derive from a study of blood T cell repertoires in COVID-19. Study overall: Whether acute or convalescent, the COVID-19 samples came from the United States, Italy and Spain. PBMCs, B-cell-depleted T cells, or T cells were the source of the cDNA or gDNA that made up the material.

Germline CDR1 and CDR2: MNHEY and SVGAGI. The CDR3 totals 15 residues. Between the trimmed V and J ends, which lost 0 bases and 4 bases, there was a span of 10 bases. Per the original methods: Quantification of nucleated cells was approximated via reference gene primer amplification. Assay used: immunoSEQ multiplex PCR; TCRdb lists only in-frame clones, some missing. The V and J calls and clone size come from that table; D and trimming were worked out from the DNA. The table shows approximately 160,000 clones, with approximately 88% occurring only once. This rearrangement joins TRBV6-5 to TRBJ1-3, with D hard to call. Sequencing was done on a sample of peripheral blood. The source of this sequence is an older woman with acute or convalescent COVID-19. DNA of the CDR3: TGTGCCAGCAGTTACTCCGAGGTACCGGGAAACACCATATATTTT. This sequence encodes CASSYSEVPGNTIYF.